Listed here is a single T cell receptor beta chain. Its antigen is still unknown. Expressed TCRB transcripts were sequenced because the entire RNA isolate underwent reverse transcription. TCRdb keeps only in-frame clones here, not all; method: immunoSEQ multiplex PCR. The sample includes approximately 58,000 clones, 50% to 75% of them seen just once. These data come from a study of beta chain features in type 1 diabetes. Sorting of CD4+ naive, central memory, regulatory and stem cell-like memory cells was performed via CD45RO/CCR7/CD25/CD127/CD95/CD27. Overall study results and limits: Shorter TCRB CDR3s, moderately but significantly so, marked every one of the four CD4+ subsets in Type 1 diabetes patients.

Looked up from germline, CDR1 is SGHTA and CDR2 is FQGNSA. V was cut by 7 bases and J by 5 bases, with 20 bases left in between. The CDR3 sequence is 15 residues long. The sample consisted of stem cell memory CD4+ T cells from blood. The clonotype originates from a woman in her 30s with type 1 diabetes. V gene TRBV7-2 combines with J gene TRBJ2-5; tentative D call: TRBD1 (5 bases). CDR3 sequence: CASNSQARFAETQYF. The DNA for the CDR3 is TGTGCCAGCAACTCACAGGCCCGGTTCGCCGAGACCCAGTACTTC.